This T cell receptor (beta chain) was captured in a study of human versus mouse CDR3 diversity and MHC coevolution (dated by TCRdb to between 2016 and 2019). For the study in its entirety: According to reports, the immunoSEQ assay detects one in 200,000 T cells and minimizes multiplex PCR amplification bias. Across mouse and human samples, each sample had between about 0.6 x 10^7 and 1.7 x 10^7 valid reads. The human cohort was made up of three healthy volunteer blood donors, who at collection were aged 30 to 40, 40 to 50 and 60 to 69, one donor in each range. As a reference point for TCR selection on multiple MHC II alleles, the study used human naive CD4 T cell repertoires and compared them against human-TCR-locus transgenic mice that have a single MHC II. The study at large found these results: Because human T cells were selected on roughly six MHC II alleles, repertoire diversity in humans and mice was not considered directly comparable. Two of the three human donors showed the lowest clonal inequality scores among all compared groups. The largest TCR beta repertoire according to iCHAO1 estimates belonged to humans, at 1.5 million to 2 million clonotypes, a result attributed likely to selection by multiple MHC II molecules. On average, humans had more CDR3 deletions and insertions than mice did, pointing to greater exonuclease and TdT activity.

The QIAGEN blood and tissue kit was used to extract genomic DNA from the sorted cells, and that DNA was then quantified on a NanoDrop 1000. The immunoSEQ platform deep sequenced and quantified TCR alpha and beta chains by multiplex PCR of genomic DNA. In the paper's pipeline: Annotation of the TCR sequences relied on IMGT gene and region definitions. Out-of-frame rearrangements were used as a proxy for the preselection repertoire and compared with in-frame clonotypes. Repertoire size was estimated with the iCHAO1 estimator supplied with the immunoSEQ platform. Clonal inequality was measured with a Gini index on in-frame amino acid clonotypes, based on the Lorenz curve. The intersect function in the R package tcR was used to count shared clonotypes, while the Jaccard index served to score similarity. V, J and V-J usage frequencies went into a principal component analysis run with the R prcomp function, with no normalization applied. TCRdb limited this immuneACCESS table to in-frame rearrangements with V and J called. A share of clones is missing; checked studies link under half to unresolved V genes, and the rest is unexplained. V, J and clone size derive from that table, while D and trimming were established from the DNA sequence. The sample table lists tens of thousands of clones, 85% to 95% of them with a count of one. The top ten hold around 1.3% of the sample.

In regard to this clone: Its antigen has not been determined. One base away there is no much larger clone; base qualities are not given.

Naive CD4 T cells, defined as CD45RO-negative and CD62L-positive, were isolated from PBMCs by fluorescence-activated cell sorting. From each donor, about 48 ml of fresh peripheral blood was taken, and Ficoll density centrifugation was then used to isolate PBMCs. Cells were sorted on a FACSAria III instrument, and every sample had a purity above 90%. Based on the germline V gene, the CDR1 and CDR2 sequences are SGHAT and FQNNGV. The junction shows trimming of 5 bases on V and 10 bases on J, plus 14 bases between the germline ends. The cysteine opens and the phenylalanine closes a CDR3 of 12 amino acids. Only CDR3 DNA remains: 36 bases, in frame from the first base.

The sample consisted of naive CD4+ T cells from blood. In light of the paper, this sample's cell subset or site label describes: CD45RO-negative CD62L-positive naive CD4 T cells. The TCR sequence derives from a person aged 25 to 69 in good health. The chain is encoded by TRBV11-2 joined to TRBJ1-1, and TRBD1 may be the D gene, going by 6 matching bases. The CDR3 is CASSRDILGAFF. The DNA sequence is TGTGCCAGCAGCCGGGACATCCTGGGAGCTTTCTTT.